This is a list of T cell receptor beta chains from one sample in a study of cytomegalovirus exposure and HLA in healthy donors. Measured with immunoSEQ multiplex PCR; TCRdb has only the in-frame clones, and not every one. The sample yields roughly 100,000 clones, around 80% seen once. The sample taken for sequencing was PBMCs. These receptor sequences come from a man in his forties in good health and CMV-seronegative. Both conserved end residues are part of each CDR3. D genes are given only for firm matches. Clone size is stated in some rows and not others, as once, few, many or a class when expanded.

TRBD1	TRBV6-1	NA	TRBJ1-4	CASSASRGREKLFF	TGTGCCAGCAGTGCAAGCAGGGGGCGAGAAAAACTGTTTTTT
NA	TRBV9	NA	TRBJ1-2	CASSVRANYGYTF	TGTGCCAGCAGCGTAAGAGCTAACTATGGCTACACCTTC
NA	TRBV10-3	NA	TRBJ2-7	CAISPGDHEQYF	TGTGCCATCAGCCCGGGGGACCACGAGCAGTACTTC
NA	TRBV11-1	NA	TRBJ2-7	CASSVRGNYYEQYF	TGTGCCAGCAGCGTTCGGGGAAACTACTACGAGCAGTACTTC
TRBD2	TRBV6-6	NA	TRBJ2-1	CASSSGGAGSYNEQFF	TGTGCCAGCTCTAGCGGGGGGGCCGGTTCCTACAATGAGCAGTTCTTC
TRBD1	TRBV5-4	NA	TRBJ1-2	CASSSGTGGFSGYTF	TGTGCCAGCAGCTCCGGGACAGGGGGTTTCAGCGGCTACACCTTC
NA	TRBV6-6	NA	TRBJ1-3	CASLGSSQGNTIYF	TGTGCCAGCCTCGGGAGCAGCCAAGGAAACACCATATATTTT
NA	TRBV20-1	NA	TRBJ2-5	CSAVGEETQYF	TGCAGTGCTGTAGGGGAAGAGACCCAGTACTTC
TRBD2	TRBV5-1	NA	TRBJ2-5	CASSPGTTVETQYF	TGCGCCAGCAGCCCCGGGACTACGGTCGAGACCCAGTACTTC
NA	TRBV6-5	few	TRBJ2-2	CASGLYTGELFF	TGTGCCAGCGGCCTTTACACCGGGGAGCTGTTTTTT
TRBD2	TRBV11-1	NA	TRBJ2-3	CASSPAGGPTDTQYF	TGTGCCAGCAGCCCCGCGGGGGGGCCAACGGATACGCAGTATTTT
NA	TRBV6-1	NA	TRBJ2-7	CASSEAGLARPYEQYF	TGTGCCAGCAGTGAAGCGGGACTCGCGCGTCCCTACGAGCAGTACTTC
NA	TRBV5-1	NA	TRBJ1-2	CASSLAPGEAYGYTF	TGCGCCAGCAGCTTAGCCCCCGGGGAGGCCTATGGCTACACCTTC
NA	TRBV7-6	NA	TRBJ2-7	CASSLREGDEQYF	TGTGCCAGCAGCCTGCGCGAGGGCGACGAGCAGTACTTC
TRBD1	TRBV19	NA	TRBJ2-5	CASSLTGGFQETQYF	TGTGCCAGTAGTCTTACAGGGGGTTTTCAAGAGACCCAGTACTTC
TRBD1	TRBV2	NA	TRBJ2-7	CASSEVQGPHEQYF	TGTGCCAGCAGTGAAGTACAGGGGCCCCACGAGCAGTACTTC
TRBD1	TRBV11-3	NA	TRBJ1-1	CASSAGQGNTEAFF	TGTGCCAGCAGCGCGGGACAGGGGAACACTGAAGCTTTCTTT
TRBD1	TRBV19	NA	TRBJ1-1	CASRDKDRVAAFF	TGTGCCAGTAGAGACAAGGACAGGGTCGCAGCTTTCTTT
TRBD2	TRBV9	NA	TRBJ2-3	CASSVGLAGGDDTQYF	TGTGCCAGCAGCGTAGGACTAGCGGGGGGAGATGACACGCAGTATTTT
NA	TRBV2	few	TRBJ2-2	CASSGESQGTGELFF	TGTGCCAGCAGCGGGGAGTCCCAAGGCACCGGGGAGCTGTTTTTT
TRBD1	TRBV5-1	NA	TRBJ2-2	CASSLLGQTNTGELFF	TGCGCCAGCAGCTTGTTGGGACAGACCAACACCGGGGAGCTGTTTTTT
TRBD1	TRBV10-3	NA	TRBJ1-1	CAIRGDSQNTEAFF	TGTGCCATCAGGGGGGACAGCCAAAACACTGAAGCTTTCTTT
NA	TRBV15	NA	TRBJ2-1	CATSSGDWRYNEQFF	TGTGCCACCAGCAGTGGAGACTGGAGATACAATGAGCAGTTCTTC
TRBD1	TRBV2	NA	TRBJ1-2	CASRRDRSNYGYTF	TGTGCCAGCAGGCGGGACAGGAGTAACTATGGCTACACCTTC
NA	TRBV27	NA	TRBJ1-6	CASSLNNGMSNSPLHF	TGTGCCAGCAGTTTAAATAACGGGATGTCTAATTCACCCCTCCACTTT
NA	TRBV7-9	few	TRBJ2-1	CASSLLLRPGLDEQFF	TGTGCCAGCAGCCTACTCCTCCGCCCCGGTTTGGATGAGCAGTTCTTC
TRBD2	TRBV2	NA	TRBJ2-1	CASSDQRGYLNEQFF	TGTGCCAGCAGTGACCAGCGGGGGTACCTAAATGAGCAGTTCTTC
TRBD1	TRBV5-6	NA	TRBJ2-7	CASSPGRQGNNEQYF	TGTGCCAGCAGCCCCGGTCGACAGGGGAACAACGAGCAGTACTTC
TRBD1	TRBV7-9	NA	TRBJ1-4	CASSIGTGGSYSEKLFF	TGTGCCAGCAGCATAGGGACAGGGGGCTCTTATAGCGAAAAACTGTTTTTT
TRBD1	TRBV6-6	few	TRBJ1-6	CASSYSDRASPLHF	TGTGCCAGCAGTTACAGCGACAGGGCCTCACCCCTCCACTTT
NA	TRBV5-1	few	TRBJ1-6	CASSLGASSYNSPLHF	TGCGCCAGCAGCTTGGGGGCCAGCTCCTATAATTCACCCCTCCACTTT
NA	TRBV5-1	NA	TRBJ2-7	CASSLGPGESYEQYF	TGCGCCAGCAGCTTGGGACCAGGGGAATCCTACGAGCAGTACTTC
NA	TRBV6-5	once	TRBJ2-7	CASSYKGDPGDYEQYF	TGTGCCAGCAGTTATAAGGGCGATCCGGGGGACTACGAGCAGTACTTC
TRBD1	TRBV7-9	NA	TRBJ1-3	CASSYWMGQGRFGNTIYF	TGTGCCAGCAGTTATTGGATGGGACAGGGGAGGTTTGGAAACACCATATATTTT
TRBD1	TRBV6-1	NA	TRBJ1-6	CASSEAWTGGVDSPLHF	TGTGCCAGCAGTGAAGCGTGGACAGGGGGCGTTGATTCACCCCTCCACTTT
TRBD1	TRBV27	NA	TRBJ1-5	CASSPSDRGSNQPQHF	TGTGCCAGCAGTCCATCGGACAGGGGTAGCAATCAGCCCCAGCATTTT
NA	TRBV2	NA	TRBJ2-1	CASSEDRVRQQFF	TGTGCCAGCAGTGAAGATCGGGTACGCCAGCAGTTCTTC
TRBD2	TRBV13	few	TRBJ2-1	CASSFGLVGYNEQFF	TGTGCCAGCAGCTTCGGACTAGTCGGGTACAATGAGCAGTTCTTC
NA	TRBV7-2	NA	TRBJ2-5	CASSLANRESGAGWTQYF	TGTGCCAGCAGCTTAGCGAATCGAGAGTCTGGCGCGGGGTGGACCCAGTACTTC
NA	TRBV5-1	NA	TRBJ2-7	CASSRPGYEQYF	TGCGCCAGCAGCCGCCCGGGCTACGAGCAGTACTTC
NA	TRBV5-6	NA	TRBJ1-6	CASSHATMKSSYNSPLHF	TGTGCCAGCAGCCATGCAACAATGAAAAGCTCCTATAATTCACCCCTCCACTTT
TRBD1	TRBV19	once	TRBJ1-2	CASLGGWYGYTF	TGTGCCAGTCTAGGGGGCTGGTATGGCTACACCTTC
NA	TRBV7-9	NA	TRBJ1-1	CASSLAASAEAFF	TGTGCCAGCAGCTTAGCTGCTAGTGCTGAAGCTTTCTTT
NA	TRBV6-6	NA	TRBJ2-3	CASSYFGISTDTQYF	TGTGCCAGCAGTTACTTCGGGATTAGCACAGATACGCAGTATTTT
NA	TRBV27	NA	TRBJ1-1	CASSNIWAEAFF	TGTGCCAGCAGCAATATTTGGGCAGAAGCTTTCTTT
NA	TRBV6-6	NA	TRBJ1-1	CASSYSQGREAFF	TGTGCCAGCAGTTACTCGCAGGGGCGAGAAGCTTTCTTT
NA	TRBV7-2	NA	TRBJ2-1	CASSLTRGNEQFF	TGTGCCAGCAGCTTAACACGAGGGAATGAGCAGTTCTTC
NA	TRBV28	NA	TRBJ1-5	CASLFQGRQPQHF	TGTGCCAGCCTATTCCAGGGGCGGCAGCCCCAGCATTTT
NA	TRBV11-2	few	TRBJ2-5	CASSWQGGPIVQYF	TGTGCCAGCAGCTGGCAGGGTGGCCCTATCGTGCAGTACTTC
TRBD2	TRBV7-2	NA	TRBJ2-3	CASSFGLAGGTSTDTQYF	TGTGCCAGCAGCTTCGGACTAGCGGGGGGGACTAGCACAGATACGCAGTATTTT
TRBD1	TRBV5-6	NA	TRBJ1-2	CASSWTGANYGYTF	TGTGCCAGCAGCTGGACAGGGGCTAACTATGGCTACACCTTC
NA	TRBV2	NA	TRBJ1-6	CASSLRGQGSLHF	TGTGCCAGCAGCCTCAGGGGCCAGGGGTCCCTCCACTTT
NA	TRBV10-3	once	TRBJ2-3	CAISGRGGAYTDTQYF	TGTGCCATCAGTGGGAGGGGGGGGGCCTATACAGATACGCAGTATTTT
NA	TRBV18	NA	TRBJ2-2	CASSPPNRDFTGELFF	TGTGCCAGCTCACCACCTAATCGGGATTTTACCGGGGAGCTGTTTTTT
TRBD1	TRBV5-4	NA	TRBJ1-2	CASSRTGDGGYTF	TGTGCCAGCAGCCGTACAGGGGACGGAGGCTACACCTTC
NA	TRBV15	NA	TRBJ2-2	CATSRQPTANTGELFF	TGTGCCACCAGCAGACAACCCACAGCAAACACCGGGGAGCTGTTTTTT
NA	TRBV5-6	NA	TRBJ1-2	CASFTGSGYGYTF	TGTGCCAGCTTCACAGGATCCGGCTATGGCTACACCTTC
NA	TRBV5-1	NA	TRBJ1-2	CASSLDRSEGYTF	TGCGCCAGCAGCTTGGACAGGTCTGAGGGCTACACCTTC
NA	TRBV18	NA	TRBJ2-7	CASSPGMDSSKEQYF	TGTGCCAGCTCACCAGGAATGGACAGCTCTAAGGAGCAGTACTTC
TRBD2	TRBV7-9	NA	TRBJ2-3	CASSGSGTSGGDTQYF	TGTGCCAGCAGCGGCTCCGGGACTAGCGGGGGTGATACGCAGTATTTT